These 19 T cell receptor beta chains came from one sample sequenced in a study of blood T cell repertoires in COVID-19. The method was immunoSEQ multiplex PCR; TCRdb's version includes in-frame clones alone and lacks a portion of them. The sample lists over 400,000 clones; approximately 83% were seen once. Sample: peripheral blood. The receptors shown here come from a human donor in a cohort sampled during active COVID-19.

This clone was detected only a few times. The V and J genes are TRBV5-1 and TRBJ2-3, with TRBD1 as a possible D gene (6 bases). The CDR3 has 16 amino acids. The V and J ends lost 0 bases and 1 base respectively, with 12 bases between them. Germline V lookup: CDR1 SGHRS, CDR2 YFSETQ. This CDR3 reads CASSLGGQGRTDTQYF. CDR3 in DNA: TGCGCCAGCAGCTTGGGAGGGCAGGGGCGCACAGATACGCAGTATTTT.

J is TRBJ1-1 and V is TRBV19; D may be TRBD1 (5 bases). Germline V gene lookup returns CDR1 LNHDA and CDR2 SQIVND (reference sequence). This CDR3 has 14 residues. V gave up 7 bases and J gave up 1 base, with 13 bases separating them. CDR3 in DNA: TGTGCCAGTAATTCGGGACTGGAGAACACTGAAGCTTTCTTT. This encodes CASNSGLENTEAFF.

The chain links TRBV2 to TRBJ2-3; D may be TRBD1 (6 bases). The V gene's germline CDR1 is SNHLY and CDR2 FYNNEI. The CDR3 has 16 amino acids. Trimming took 0 bases from V and 2 from J, leaving 12 bases between them. The DNA of the CDR3 is TGTGCCAGCAGTGAAGCGGGGACACTCGACACAGATACGCAGTATTTT. This gives the protein CASSEAGTLDTDTQYF.

The gene calls are TRBV3-1 (or the pseudogene TRBV3-2) and TRBJ2-2; D is ambiguous. V lost 1 base, J lost 9 bases, and 12 bases lay in between. The CDR3 contains 14 residues. CDR1 and CDR2 (germline): LGHDT, YNNKEL (reference sequence). The CDR3 coding sequence is TGTGCCAGCAGCCAAGCTGGCGGTCCCCGGGAGCTGTTTTTT. Its protein product is CASSQAGGPRELFF.

This chain uses TRBV5-6 with TRBJ1-2, with 7 bases fitting TRBD1. The germline V gene encodes CDR1 SGHDT and CDR2 YYEEEE. Trimming at V came to 0 bases and at J to 3 bases, leaving 5 bases not matched to a gene. The length of the CDR3 is 15 residues. CDR3 protein: CASSLGFTGDYGYTF. CDR3 sequence (DNA): TGTGCCAGCAGCTTGGGGTTCACAGGGGACTATGGCTACACCTTC.

The chain couples TRBV3-1 (or the pseudogene TRBV3-2) to TRBJ1-5; 12 bases are shared with TRBD1. Germline values: CDR1 LGHDT, CDR2 YNNKEL (reference sequence). Trimming took 0 bases from V and 5 from J; bases not matched to a gene: 5. This CDR3 is built from 17 residues. Here the CDR3 DNA reads TGTGCCAGCAGCCAAGATCTGGGGACAGGGGGCGATCAGCCCCAGCATTTT. Residues: CASSQDLGTGGDQPQHF.

The V gene is TRBV29-1, the J gene TRBJ2-2, with 7 bases fitting TRBD2. The CDR3 is 13 amino acids. Germline-derived CDR1 and CDR2 are SQVTM and ANQGSEA. V shed 4 bases, J shed 8 bases, and the junction held 7 bases outside the gene matches. The CDR3 is CSVGAGEAGELFF. The CDR3 region has the DNA TGCAGCGTTGGGGCGGGAGAGGCAGGGGAGCTGTTTTTT.

The genes are TRBV5-1 and TRBJ2-4, with TRBD1 matching over 8 bases. The germline CDR1 and CDR2 sequences are SGHRS and YFSETQ. This CDR3 contains 15 residues. V was pared by 2 bases and J by 9 bases, with 10 bases of the junction left unmatched. CDR3 sequence (DNA): TGCGCCAGCAGCTTTGAGACAGGGGCCTTGGCCATTCAGTACTTC. As protein: CASSFETGALAIQYF.

The chain has TRBV7-2 and TRBJ1-1, with D possibly matching TRBD1 (6 bases). The CDR3 totals 13 residues. Germline CDR1 SGHTA, CDR2 FQGNSA. V lost 1 base, J lost 13 bases, and 16 bases lay in between. CDR3 DNA: TGTGCCAGCAGCTTAGATTCCACAGGGAGGGTTTTCTTT. Translated, it gives CASSLDSTGRVFF.

The chain couples TRBV6-1 to TRBJ1-1; D gene ambiguous. The CDR3 is 14 amino acids. V dropped 1 base and J dropped 2 bases, with 8 bases sitting between them. Germline CDR1 and CDR2: MNHNS and SASEGT. In nucleotides, the CDR3 is TGTGCCAGCAGTGAAGGCCCGACTAACACTGAAGCTTTCTTT. Translating gives CASSEGPTNTEAFF.

The chain has TRBV11-2 and TRBJ2-3; D might be TRBD2 (6 bases). There are 15 residues in the CDR3. From germline, CDR1 is SGHAT and CDR2 FQNNGV. Between the trimmed V and J ends, which lost 6 bases and 0 bases, there was a span of 13 bases. Written as DNA, the CDR3 is TGTGCCAGCAGTCTTATAGCGGTGAGCACAGATACGCAGTATTTT. Translated: CASSLIAVSTDTQYF.

Regarding this clone: The same CDR3 also results from other DNA sequences found in this sample. The chain has TRBV28 and TRBJ1-1; TRBD1 agrees at 9 bases. V was pared by 6 bases and J by 1 base, with 9 bases of the junction left unmatched. The CDR3 runs 16 residues. Germline CDR1 and CDR2: MDHEN and SYDVKM. As DNA, the CDR3 is TGTGCCAGCAGCCTCCTTCCGGGACAGGGGAACACTGAAGCTTTCTTT. Translating it yields CASSLLPGQGNTEAFF.

Turning to this clone: Other DNA sequences of this sample code for an identical CDR3. The V gene is TRBV15, the J gene TRBJ2-7; 12 nucleotides match TRBD1. CDR3 length: 16 residues. With V trimmed by 1 base and J by 5 bases, 6 bases remained unmatched. CDR1 is LNHNV, CDR2 YYDKDF, per germline (reference sequence). CDR3 loop: CATSRASGTGGDEQYF. CDR3 coding DNA: TGTGCCACCAGCAGAGCATCCGGGACAGGGGGCGACGAGCAGTACTTC.

Written as DNA, the CDR3 is TGTGCCACCAGTGATTTATACAGGGTCGATGAGCAGTTCTTC. It codes for CATSDLYRVDEQFF. The V call is TRBV24-1, the J call TRBJ2-1; maybe TRBD1 (6 bases). The CDR3 covers 14 residues. V was shortened by 1 base and J by 8 bases, with 11 bases between the two germline ends. Germline V gene sequence: CDR1 KGHDR, CDR2 SFDVKD.

The chain links TRBV9 to TRBJ2-1, with a weak D call TRBD2 (6 bases). With 0 bases removed from V and 5 bases from J, the gap between germline ends came to 9 bases. Looked up from germline, CDR1 is SGDLS and CDR2 is YYNGEE. The CDR3 totals 14 residues. The CDR3 sequence: CASSVDGRHNEQFF. The CDR3 region has the DNA TGTGCCAGCAGCGTAGACGGGAGACACAATGAGCAGTTCTTC.

The chain links TRBV30 to TRBJ1-4, with TRBD1 as a possible D gene (5 bases). Germline CDR1 GTSNPN, CDR2 SVGIG (reference sequence). This CDR3 spans 11 amino acids. In DNA, the CDR3 is TGTGCTCTAGGGAGGGGTGAAAAACTGTTTTTT. This sequence encodes CALGRGEKLFF.

This chain uses TRBV5-1 with TRBJ2-2; no definite D call. Germline values: CDR1 SGHRS, CDR2 YFSETQ. With 4 bases removed from V and 1 base from J, the gap between germline ends came to 8 bases. The CDR3 sequence is 14 residues long. CDR3 sequence: CASSTRENTGELFF. The CDR3 region has the DNA TGCGCCAGCAGCACGAGAGAGAACACCGGGGAGCTGTTTTTT. Based on the CDR3 plus reference TRBV5-1 and TRBJ2-2, the full variable domain is KAGVTQTPRYLIKTRGQQVTLSCSPISGHRSVSWYQQTPGQGLQFLFEYFSETQRNKGNFPGRFSGRQFSNSRSEMNVSTLELGDSALYLCASSTRENTGELFFGEGSRLTVL.

This chain joins TRBV7-6 and TRBJ2-1; D possibly corresponds to TRBD1 (5 bases). The V end lost 5 bases, the J end lost 10 bases, and 33 bases lay between the germline ends. Germline V CDR1 and CDR2: SGHVS, FNYEAQ. CDR3 length: 19 residues. In DNA, the CDR3 is TGTGCCAGCAGCCCGACAGAACCCTACCTCTTGGAGTATCTCAGCGAGCAGTTCTTC. Its translation: CASSPTEPYLLEYLSEQFF.

J is TRBJ1-2 and V is TRBV7-8, with a weak D call TRBD1 (5 bases). CDR1 and CDR2 (germline): SGHVS, FQNEAQ. The CDR3 covers 14 residues. Trimming took 5 bases from V and 4 from J, leaving 14 bases between them. CDR3 in DNA: TGTGCCAGCAGCCAGGGAGGGGAGGGCTATGGCTACACCTTC. This gives the protein CASSQGGEGYGYTF.